Shown below are 9 T cell receptor beta chains from a single sample sequenced in a study of sequential checkpoint blockade in melanoma. Sample treatment: randomized to nivolumab then ipilimumab (arm A) or the reverse (arm B). Clones were read by immunoSEQ multiplex PCR, and TCRdb kept only the in-frame ones, dropping some. The sample lists 10,000 to 15,000 clones; under 80% were seen once. Here the sequenced sample was CD8+ T cells sorted from blood (inferred from file names), taken from a patient given nivolumab and ipilimumab in sequence. The receptors originated from a human donor with melanoma.

The CDR3 loop reads CASSPDYASTDTQYF. CDR3 bases: TGTGCCAGCAGCCCCGACTACGCTAGCACAGATACGCAGTATTTT. J is TRBJ2-3 and V is TRBV9; tentative D call: TRBD2 (5 bases). The CDR3 sequence is 15 residues long. The germline CDR1 and CDR2 sequences are SGDLS and YYNGEE. Trimming took 4 bases from V and 0 from J, leaving 12 bases between them.

CDR3 region: CSVEEGRGGGDTQYF. As DNA, the CDR3 is TGCAGCGTTGAAGAAGGGAGAGGGGGGGGAGATACGCAGTATTTT. This chain links TRBV29-1 with TRBJ2-3; possible D gene TRBD2, 7 bases. Germline CDR1 SQVTM, CDR2 ANQGSEA. This CDR3 has 15 residues. Trimming stripped 0 bases from V and 5 bases from J, with 15 bases between.

The V call is TRBV10-3, the J call TRBJ1-3, with 9 bases identical to TRBD1. After removal of 6 bases from V and 4 bases from J, the junction contained 10 bases not matched to a gene. Germline V gene lookup returns CDR1 ENHRY and CDR2 SYGVKD. The CDR3 consists of 16 residues. The CDR3 loop is CAIRDGRTGVGNTIYF. CDR3 DNA sequence: TGTGCCATCAGAGACGGCCGGACAGGGGTAGGAAACACCATATATTTT.

The rearrangement links TRBV11-3 to TRBJ2-7, with unresolved D. This CDR3 has 12 amino acids. V lost 0 bases and J lost 7, with 7 bases in between. The germline CDR1 and CDR2 sequences are SGHNT and YENEEA. In DNA, the CDR3 is TGTGCCAGCAGCTTAGATCCCCGGGAGCAGTACTTC. This gives the protein CASSLDPREQYF.

The chain employs TRBV7-7 and TRBJ2-3, with TRBD2 identical over 7 bases. V was clipped by 3 bases and J by 3 bases; unmatched bases: 0. Germline V lookup: CDR1 SSHAT, CDR2 FNYEAQ (reference sequence). The CDR3 contains 13 residues. The CDR3 here is CASSLGLTDTQYF. The CDR3 nucleotides are TGTGCCAGCAGCTTGGGACTAACAGATACGCAGTATTTT.

V and J are TRBV4-2 and TRBJ1-5; maybe TRBD1 (5 bases). V was cut by 0 bases and J by 6 bases, with 12 bases left in between. The CDR3 is 15 residues long. Germline CDR1 LGHNA, CDR2 YNFKEQ. CDR3 loop: CASSQEGRAGQPQHF. CDR3 DNA sequence: TGTGCCAGCAGCCAAGAGGGCAGGGCAGGTCAGCCCCAGCATTTT.

The V and J genes are TRBV5-6 and TRBJ1-3; 10 nucleotides agree with TRBD1. CDR1 is SGHDT and CDR2 is YYEEEE in the germline V gene. The CDR3 length is 17 residues. The trim removed 1 base at V and 3 bases at J, leaving 7 bases unmatched. CDR3 in amino acids: CASSLRLGQGFGNTIYF. CDR3 bases: TGTGCCAGCAGCTTGAGGTTGGGACAGGGGTTTGGAAACACCATATATTTT. The variable domain in full, with the rest retrieved from reference TRBV5-6 and TRBJ1-3, is DAGVTQSPTHLIKTRGQQVTLRCSPKSGHDTVSWYQQALGQGPQFIFQYYEEEERQRGNFPDRFSGHQFPNYSSELNVNALLLGDSALYLCASSLRLGQGFGNTIYFGEGSWLTVV.

V usage is TRBV6-1 and J usage is TRBJ1-1; the D is unclear. This CDR3 is built from 12 residues. Germline loops: CDR1 MNHNS, CDR2 SASEGT. Between the trimmed V and J ends, which lost 6 bases and 4 bases, there was a span of 9 bases. CDR3 sequence: CASRYPGTEAFF. The CDR3 nucleotides are TGTGCCAGCAGATATCCCGGCACTGAAGCTTTCTTT.

This chain connects TRBV5-1 to TRBJ2-7; D is perhaps TRBD2 (5 bases). The CDR3 sequence is 12 residues long. V dropped 0 bases and J dropped 6 bases, with 7 bases sitting between them. CDR1 and CDR2 (germline): SGHRS, YFSETQ. CDR3 residues: CASSLGGFEQYF. As DNA, the CDR3 is TGCGCCAGCAGCTTGGGAGGGTTCGAGCAGTACTTC.